The clone carrying this T cell receptor (beta chain) was seen many times. Its antigen is unknown. This sample was taken from a study of human T cells and chemical hapten exposure. For the study at large: Diphenylcyclopropenone was administered weekly to the scalp of patients throughout the approximately 24-week study.

Time point specified: pre-sensitization, week 0. The treatment was: therapeutic diphenylcyclopropenone sensitization with weekly scalp DPC. Study-level results: TCRs at a frequency above 1 in 1000 stayed unchanged with DPC sensitization.

Original handling: Sequenced samples showed a median of approximately 100,000 TCRs each, with counts running from around 25,000 to 690,000. TCRdb reprocessed the RACE reads via MiXCR and lists one record per CDR3 protein. The V and J calls come from TCRdb's annotation, not from the publication. The sample yields more than 55,000 distinct CDR3 sequences, about 11% seen once. The CDR3 spans 15 residues. Germline lookup yields CDR1 DFQATT and CDR2 SNEGSKA (reference sequence). Deletions cut 0 bases from V and 5 bases from J, with 16 bases between. The V gene is TRBV20-1, the J gene TRBJ2-5, with D possibly TRBD1 on 5 matching bases. Sequenced here: whole blood, sampled in connection with sensitization to the hapten diphenylcyclopropenone (DPC). The sequence was obtained from a woman aged 35 to 49 with alopecia areata. Some clones in this sample may be carry-over from other donors' samples. CDR3 in DNA: TGCAGTGCTAGAGATCACGCCAGGGATATGGAGACCCAGTACTTC. The encoded protein is CSARDHARDMETQYF.